This T cell receptor beta chain is drawn from a study of OX40 agonist ivuxolimab in advanced cancers. Study-level information: Ivuxolimab, an antibody acting as an agonist of OX40 (CD134), was used to treat patients.

Study results and caveats: On average, CD8+ T cells showed a greater number of expanded clones than CD4+. Blood T cells, both CD4+ and CD8+, expanded clonally by week 6 at 0.1 to 3.0 mg/kg.

TCRdb keeps only in-frame clones here, not all; method: immunoSEQ multiplex PCR. The sample carries about 44,000 clones, 88% recorded once. The length of the CDR3 is 11 residues. V lost 2 bases, J lost 10 bases, and 6 bases lay in between. Per the germline V gene, CDR1 is MDHEN and CDR2 is SYDVKM. Comments on this clone: What it binds is not known.

The sample here was CD4+ or CD8+ T cells sorted from blood, taken in a trial of the OX40 agonist ivuxolimab. The TCR sequence derives from an adult with an advanced solid tumor such as melanoma, head and neck, liver or kidney cancer. The V call is TRBV28, the J call TRBJ2-1; perhaps TRBD2 as D (6 bases). The CDR3 reads CASSLSGEQFF. CDR3 nucleotides: TGTGCCAGCAGTTTAAGCGGGGAGCAGTTCTTC.